The present TCR beta chain was sequenced within a study of technical replicates of blood from a handful of donors. Generated by immunoSEQ multiplex PCR, the TCRdb table keeps only in-frame clones and is missing some. Of 72,000 or so clones listed, 92% are singletons. Germline assignment: CDR1 SGHVS and CDR2 FNYEAQ. The CDR3 is 14 amino acids. V lost 3 bases and J 0 bases, leaving 5 bases between the germline ends. The sample was T cells isolated from PBMCs. This chain connects TRBV7-6 to TRBJ1-4, with no clear D. The sequence was collected from a human donor in good health. The CDR3 nucleotides are TGTGCCAGCAGCTTCTCTGCAACTAATGAAAAACTGTTTTTT. Its translation is CASSFSATNEKLFF. Variable domain in full (rest from reference TRBV7-6 and TRBJ1-4): GAGVSQSPRYKVTKRGQDVALRCDPISGHVSLYWYRQALGQGPEFLTYFNYEAQQDKSGLPNDRFSAERPEGSISTLTIQRTEQRDSAMYRCASSFSATNEKLFFGSGTQLSVL.